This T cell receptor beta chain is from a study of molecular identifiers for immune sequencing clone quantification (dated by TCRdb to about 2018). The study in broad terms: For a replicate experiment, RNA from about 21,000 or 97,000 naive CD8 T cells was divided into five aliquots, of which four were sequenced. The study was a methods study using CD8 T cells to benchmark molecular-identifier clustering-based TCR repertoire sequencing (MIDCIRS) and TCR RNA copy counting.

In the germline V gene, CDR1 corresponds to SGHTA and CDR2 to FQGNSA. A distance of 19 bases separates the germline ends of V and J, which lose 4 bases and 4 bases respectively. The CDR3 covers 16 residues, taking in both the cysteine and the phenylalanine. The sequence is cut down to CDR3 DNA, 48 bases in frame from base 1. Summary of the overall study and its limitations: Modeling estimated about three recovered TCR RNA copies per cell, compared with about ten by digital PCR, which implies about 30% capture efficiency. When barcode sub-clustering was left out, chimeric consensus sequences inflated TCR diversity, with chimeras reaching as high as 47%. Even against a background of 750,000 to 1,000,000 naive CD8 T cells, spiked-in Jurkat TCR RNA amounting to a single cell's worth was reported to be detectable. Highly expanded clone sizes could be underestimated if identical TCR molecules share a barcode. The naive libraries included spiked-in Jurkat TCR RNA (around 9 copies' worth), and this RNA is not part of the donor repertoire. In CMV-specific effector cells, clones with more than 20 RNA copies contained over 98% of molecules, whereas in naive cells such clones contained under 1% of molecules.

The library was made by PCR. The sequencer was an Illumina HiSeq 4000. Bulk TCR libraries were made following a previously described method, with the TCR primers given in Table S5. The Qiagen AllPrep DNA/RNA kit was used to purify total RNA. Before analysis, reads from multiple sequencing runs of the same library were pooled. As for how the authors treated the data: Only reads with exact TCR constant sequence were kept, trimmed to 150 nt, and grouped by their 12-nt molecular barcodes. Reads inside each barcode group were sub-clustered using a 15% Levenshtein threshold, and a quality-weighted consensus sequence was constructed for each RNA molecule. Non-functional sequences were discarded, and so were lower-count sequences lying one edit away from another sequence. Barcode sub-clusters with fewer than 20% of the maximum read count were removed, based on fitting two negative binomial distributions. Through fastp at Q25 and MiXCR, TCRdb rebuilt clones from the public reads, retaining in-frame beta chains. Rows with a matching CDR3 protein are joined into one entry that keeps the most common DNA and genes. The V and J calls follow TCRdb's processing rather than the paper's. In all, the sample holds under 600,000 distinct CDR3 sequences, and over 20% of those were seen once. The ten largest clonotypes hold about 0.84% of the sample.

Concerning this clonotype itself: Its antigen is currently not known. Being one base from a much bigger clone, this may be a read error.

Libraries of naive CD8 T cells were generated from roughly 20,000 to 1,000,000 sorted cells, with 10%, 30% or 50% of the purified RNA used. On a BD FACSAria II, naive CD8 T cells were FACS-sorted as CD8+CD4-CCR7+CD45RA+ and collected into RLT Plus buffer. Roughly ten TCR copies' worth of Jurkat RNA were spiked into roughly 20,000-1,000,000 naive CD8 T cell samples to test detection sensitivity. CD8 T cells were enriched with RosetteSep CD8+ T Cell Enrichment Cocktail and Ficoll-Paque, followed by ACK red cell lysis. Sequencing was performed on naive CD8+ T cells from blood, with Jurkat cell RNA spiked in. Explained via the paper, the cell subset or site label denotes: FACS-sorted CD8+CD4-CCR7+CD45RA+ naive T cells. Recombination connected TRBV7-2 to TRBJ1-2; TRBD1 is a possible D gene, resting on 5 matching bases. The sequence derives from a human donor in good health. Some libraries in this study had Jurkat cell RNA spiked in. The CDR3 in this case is CASSSIPEQASYGYTF. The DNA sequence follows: TGTGCCAGCAGCTCCATTCCAGAACAGGCTAGCTATGGCTACACCTTC.